The present T cell receptor (beta chain) was sequenced within a study of blood T cell repertoires in COVID-19. Only in-frame clones appear in the TCRdb table, and some are missing; sequencing was by immunoSEQ multiplex PCR. The sample yields fewer than 80,000 clones, 88% seen once. The CDR3 spans 14 residues. Germline values: CDR1 MDHEN, CDR2 SYDVKM. V lost 7 bases to trimming and J lost 4 bases, with 16 bases between them. V usage is TRBV28 and J usage is TRBJ1-1; the D gene is possibly TRBD1 (5 bases). This TCR derives from a human donor in a cohort sampled during active COVID-19. The sample comprised peripheral blood. CDR3 amino acids: CASMRRGAGTEAFF. CDR3 nucleotide sequence: TGTGCCAGCATGCGTAGGGGCGCAGGCACTGAAGCTTTCTTT.